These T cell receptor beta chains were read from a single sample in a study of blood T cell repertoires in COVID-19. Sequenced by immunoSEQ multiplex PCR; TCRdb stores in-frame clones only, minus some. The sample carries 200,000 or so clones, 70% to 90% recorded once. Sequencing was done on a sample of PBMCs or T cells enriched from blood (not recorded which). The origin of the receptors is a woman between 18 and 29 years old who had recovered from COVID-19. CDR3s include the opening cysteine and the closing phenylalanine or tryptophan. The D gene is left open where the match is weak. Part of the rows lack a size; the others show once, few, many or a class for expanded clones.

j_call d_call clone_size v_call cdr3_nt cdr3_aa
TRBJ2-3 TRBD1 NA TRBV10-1 TGCGCCAGCAGCCATGTCCCGACAGGGAGTCGACGCGATACGCAGTATTTT CASSHVPTGSRRDTQYF
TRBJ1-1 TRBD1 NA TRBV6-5 TGTGCCAGCAGTTCTAGAGGGGGCCTCCAGGAAGCTTTCTTT CASSSRGGLQEAFF
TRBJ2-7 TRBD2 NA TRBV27 TGTGCCAGCAGTGAAGGGAGGGAATACGAGCAGTACTTC CASSEGREYEQYF
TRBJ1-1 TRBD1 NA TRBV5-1 TGCGCCAGCAGGACAGGGGTGAACACTGAAGCTTTCTTT CASRTGVNTEAFF
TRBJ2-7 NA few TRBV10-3 TGTGCCATCAGGAAAACAGGCGACGAGCAGTACTTC CAIRKTGDEQYF
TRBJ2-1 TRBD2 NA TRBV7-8 TGTGCCAGCAGCTTGTCTCGGACTAGCGGCTACAATGAGCAGTTCTTC CASSLSRTSGYNEQFF
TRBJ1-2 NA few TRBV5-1 TGCGCCAGCAGCTTGGACGGCAAATCGAGGAGTGGCTACACCTTC CASSLDGKSRSGYTF
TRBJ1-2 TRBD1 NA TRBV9 TGTGCCAGCAGCGCGAGGACCCCGGGACAGGGGCTTACGTTC CASSARTPGQGLTF
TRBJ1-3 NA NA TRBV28 TGTGCCAGCAGTTTATGCTTTGGGCATTGTCTCGGAAACACCATATATTTT CASSLCFGHCLGNTIYF
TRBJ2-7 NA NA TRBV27 TGTGCCAGCAGTCCTACCCCCTCGGGCTCCGGGAACGAGCAGTACTTC CASSPTPSGSGNEQYF
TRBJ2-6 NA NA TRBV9 TGTGCCAGCAGCGCCTGGACAGATGGGGCCAACGTCCTGACTTTC CASSAWTDGANVLTF
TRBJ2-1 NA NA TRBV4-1 TGCGCCAGCAGCCAAGCCCAGGCGTACTACAATGAGCAGTTCTTC CASSQAQAYYNEQFF
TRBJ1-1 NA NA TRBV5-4 TGTGCCAGCAGCTGGCGTGCGAGGGCACGGACTGAAGCTTTCTTT CASSWRARARTEAFF
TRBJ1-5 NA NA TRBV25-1 TGTGCCAGCAGTGCCCTCAATCAGCCCCAGCATTTT CASSALNQPQHF
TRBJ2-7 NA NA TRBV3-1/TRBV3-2 TGTGCCAGCAGCCAAGCTGGAGGAGGGCTGTACTCCTACGAGCAGTACTTC CASSQAGGGLYSYEQYF
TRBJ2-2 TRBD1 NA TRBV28 TGTGCCAGCAGCACCCACCGCGGACAGGGGTCGGAGCTGTTTTTT CASSTHRGQGSELFF
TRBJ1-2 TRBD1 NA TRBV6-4 TGTGCCAGCAGCCCCGGGACAGGGGCTCGGGGCTACACCTTC CASSPGTGARGYTF
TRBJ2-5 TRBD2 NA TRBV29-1 TGCAGCGACCGACTAGCGGGGCAAGAGACCCAGTACTTC CSDRLAGQETQYF
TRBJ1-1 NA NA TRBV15 TGTGCCACCAGCAGAGACGGGGGGCCGGGCACTGAAGCTTTCTTT CATSRDGGPGTEAFF
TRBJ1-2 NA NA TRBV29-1 TGCAGCGTAAGGGTCAGGGATGGAAACTATGGCTACACCTTC CSVRVRDGNYGYTF
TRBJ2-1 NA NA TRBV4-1 TGCGCCAGCAGCCAAGGGGTTTTGGGGAGACAGGCCTCCACGGGGCAGTTCTTC CASSQGVLGRQASTGQFF
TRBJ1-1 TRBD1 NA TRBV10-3 TGTGCCATCCGGACAGGGAACACTGAAGCTTTCTTT CAIRTGNTEAFF
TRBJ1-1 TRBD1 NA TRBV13 TGTGCCAGCAGCTCAGGGGACAGGGGGCTGGGTGAAGCTTTCTTT CASSSGDRGLGEAFF
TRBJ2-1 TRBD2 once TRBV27 TGTGCCAGCAGTTCTAGCGGGGGACAGTTCTTC CASSSSGGQFF
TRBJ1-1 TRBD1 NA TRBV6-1 TGTGCCAGCAGTGAATTGGGACAGAGCAACACTGAAGCTTTCTTT CASSELGQSNTEAFF
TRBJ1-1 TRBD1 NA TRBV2 TGTGCCAGCAGTAGCAGGGGGATGAACACTGAAGCTTTCTTT CASSSRGMNTEAFF
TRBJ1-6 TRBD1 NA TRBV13 TGTGCCAGCAGCTTACGGACCTGGGACAGCTATAATTCACCCCTCCACTTT CASSLRTWDSYNSPLHF
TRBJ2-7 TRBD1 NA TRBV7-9 TGTGCCAGCAGCTTCACCACAGGGGAAAGTGGCTACGAGCAGTACTTC CASSFTTGESGYEQYF
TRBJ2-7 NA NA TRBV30 TGTGCCTGGAGTGGGGCTACAGTTCACGAGCAGTACTTC CAWSGATVHEQYF
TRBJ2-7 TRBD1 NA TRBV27 TGTGCCAGCAGTAAAACCTGGGACAGGGCCTACGAGCAGTACTTC CASSKTWDRAYEQYF
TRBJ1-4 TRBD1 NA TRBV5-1 TGCGCCAGCAGCTTGGGGGACAGGGGAGGTGAAAAACTGTTTTTT CASSLGDRGGEKLFF
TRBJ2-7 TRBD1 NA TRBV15 TGTGCCACCAGGCCCGGGACAGGGTCGTACGAGCAGTACTTC CATRPGTGSYEQYF
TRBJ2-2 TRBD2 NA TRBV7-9 TGTGCCAGCAGCCTCCAACTAGCGGCGAACACCGGGGAGCTGTTTTTT CASSLQLAANTGELFF
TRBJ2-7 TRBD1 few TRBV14 TGTGCCAGCAGCCATGGACAGGGGCGCAAAGACTACGAGCAGTACTTC CASSHGQGRKDYEQYF
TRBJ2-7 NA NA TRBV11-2 TGTGCCAGCAGCCGTTTGGCAGGGCCCCTGTACGAGCAGTACTTC CASSRLAGPLYEQYF
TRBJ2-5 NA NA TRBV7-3 TGTGCCAGCAGCTTAATGAGGGAAGAGACCCAGTACTTC CASSLMREETQYF
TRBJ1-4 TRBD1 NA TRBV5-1 TGCGCCAGCAGCTTGGACGGACAGGGGGCTTTGAGTGAAAAACTGTTTTTT CASSLDGQGALSEKLFF
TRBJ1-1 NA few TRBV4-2 TGTGCCAGCAGCCAAGATGGGCGTAACACTGAAGCTTTCTTT CASSQDGRNTEAFF
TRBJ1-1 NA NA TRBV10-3 TGTGCCATCAGTGATAGAGAGATGAACACTGAAGCTTTCTTT CAISDREMNTEAFF
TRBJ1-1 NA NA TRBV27 TGTGCCAGCAGTCGAACCTGGGGGGACGCTGAAGCTTTCTTT CASSRTWGDAEAFF
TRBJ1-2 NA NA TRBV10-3 TGTGCCATCACCGCATCGAAAGGGGCGTTAGATGGCTACACCTTC CAITASKGALDGYTF
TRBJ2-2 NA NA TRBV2 TGTGCCAGCACCGGGACTTCGAACACCGGGGAGCTGTTTTTT CASTGTSNTGELFF
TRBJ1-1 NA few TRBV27 TGTGCCAGCAGCGTTGGAGGGGTTTGGGGCACTGAAGCTTTCTTT CASSVGGVWGTEAFF
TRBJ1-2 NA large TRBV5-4 TGTGCCAGCAGCTTGCACGCGGGGGATGGCTACACCTTC CASSLHAGDGYTF
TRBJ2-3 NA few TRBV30 TGTGCCTGGAGCCACGGAATAGCAACAGATACGCAGTATTTT CAWSHGIATDTQYF
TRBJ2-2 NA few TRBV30 TGTGCCTGGAGCGATTTTCAGGAAACCGGGGAGCTGTTTTTT CAWSDFQETGELFF
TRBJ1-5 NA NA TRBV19 TGTGCCAGTAACAATTGGAATCAGCCCCAGCATTTT CASNNWNQPQHF
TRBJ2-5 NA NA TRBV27 TGTGCCAGCAGTTTATGGTACGGGGGTTGGGAGACCCAGTACTTC CASSLWYGGWETQYF
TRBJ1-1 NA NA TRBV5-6 TGTGCCAGCAGCTTGTTCAACCGGGGGACGAACACTGAAGCTTTCTTT CASSLFNRGTNTEAFF
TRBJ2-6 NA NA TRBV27 TGTGCCAGCACCGACACAGGGTCTGGGGCCAACGTCCTGACTTTC CASTDTGSGANVLTF
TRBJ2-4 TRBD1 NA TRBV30 TGTGCCTGGAGTGTCCGGGACAGGGCCAAAAACATTCAGTACTTC CAWSVRDRAKNIQYF
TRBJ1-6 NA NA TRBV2 TGTGCCAGCAGTGACAGGCGTCATTATAATTCACCCCTCCACTTT CASSDRRHYNSPLHF
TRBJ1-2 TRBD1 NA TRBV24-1 TGTGCCACCAGTGACCCCGGACAGGGGAATGGCTACACCTTC CATSDPGQGNGYTF
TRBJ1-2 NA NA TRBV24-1 TGTGCCACCAGTGAGTCAGGTTCTAACTATGGCTACACCTTC CATSESGSNYGYTF
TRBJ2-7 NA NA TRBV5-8 TGTGCCAGCGGCCAGGTGCTGGGTTACGAGCAGTACTTC CASGQVLGYEQYF